This T cell receptor beta chain was sequenced during a study of beta chain features in type 1 diabetes (dated by TCRdb to 2016 to 2019). Study-level background: Mean age, gender distribution, total cell number and subset yield did not differ between patients and healthy donors. A total of roughly 98,000,000 sorted cells were examined across all samples, and RNA yield correlated strongly with the number of cells per subset. In the study, recently diagnosed type 1 diabetes patients and matched healthy donors were compared on the TCRB repertoires of their sorted circulating CD4+ T cell subsets. Regulatory and stem cell-like memory subsets were isolated from only 8 patients and roughly 8 healthy donors, whereas naive and central memory subsets came from all 30 or so donors. Study-wide findings and limitations: Because cDNA was sequenced instead of genomic DNA, highly expressing activated cells could be over-represented, though the groups showed no difference in activation or CD3 levels. Naive, central memory and regulatory TCRB repertoires appeared to be more alike among patients than among healthy donors. A moderate but significant shortening of TCRB CDR3 length was observed in type 1 diabetes patients in all four CD4+ subsets. Because the HLA sub-analyses included only small numbers of individuals, any influence of HLA type on TCRB rearrangement was left unresolved. At VDJ recombination sites, type 1 diabetes patients had fewer insertions and more deleted nucleotides, which implies abnormalities in thymic rearrangement. PCR might favor shorter templates, but patient and control samples were amplified and corrected together, so any skew would affect both groups equally.

In regard to this clone: Which antigen it targets is not known. No base quality information exists; no much larger clone differs at one position.

From each donor, a single peripheral blood sample of about 120 mL on average was drawn into heparinised tubes. A BD FACSAria II and a panel including CD45RO, CCR7, CD25, CD127, CD95 and CD27 were used to sort naive, central memory, regulatory and stem cell-like memory CD4+ T cells. Purity was above 95% for every sorted population. PBMCs were isolated right away by Lymphoprep density gradient centrifugation and were stained directly, without culture. So that batch effects would be minimized, each experiment stained and sorted samples in pairs, pairing one healthy donor with one patient. According to the germline V gene, CDR1 reads SGHRS and CDR2 reads YFSETQ. V lost 2 bases and J lost 1 base; the stretch between them is 9 bases long. Measured from the cysteine to the phenylalanine, the CDR3 is 15 residues long. Only CDR3 DNA is held: 45 bases, read in frame from base 1. The entire isolated RNA was reverse transcribed using the High Capacity cDNA Reverse Transcription Kit, and thus expressed TCRB transcripts were sequenced. Deep immunoSEQ sequencing was performed on naive, central memory and regulatory T cell samples, with an average of roughly 3.6 million total reads per sample. Sorted cells were lysed in RLT buffer, and RNA was extracted using DNase-treated RNeasy Micro or Mini kits according to cell number. Each cell subset was processed on its own to prevent cross-contamination, while patient and healthy donor samples were processed together. The immunoSEQ multiplex PCR was used to amplify TCRB sequences from cDNA, yielding 87-bp fragments that span the CDR3 region. The amplicons were sequenced using the Illumina HiSeq platform. On the study's bioinformatics: PCR bias was corrected computationally using synthetic template baselines, and reads within Hamming distance 2 were collapsed, with unmergeable singletons discarded. By aligning reads against IMGT, V, D and J genes, CDR3 length, and insertions or deletions at six rearrangement sites were assigned. Within each subset, clonotype counts were normalized to sorted cell number, and only after that were true diversity and Gini coefficients computed with the tcR R package. The overlap coefficient, calculated on TCRB nucleotide sequences, was used to quantify repertoire sharing. In TCRdb, the immuneACCESS table is reduced to in-frame sequences with V and J assigned. These tables do not hold every clone; where another copy was compared, an unresolved V gene accounts for under half, and the others remain unexplained. That table supplies the V and J calls and clone size; D and trimming were determined from the DNA. In all, the sample holds 250,000 to 350,000 clones, and 13% to 15% of those were seen once. The ten largest clones capture 6.7% of the sample.

Material: central memory CD4+ T cells from blood. The source is a man aged 30 to 39 in good health. The sequence links TRBV5-1 to TRBJ2-2, with the D gene tentatively TRBD1 or TRBD2, based on 6 matching bases in each. The CDR3 region reads CASSFGGGNTGELFF. The bases read TGCGCCAGCAGCTTCGGGGGCGGGAACACCGGGGAGCTGTTTTTT.